The T cell receptor (beta chain) under discussion was sequenced for a study of T cell responses to AZD1222 COVID-19 vaccine. As for the study in general: Researchers grouped second doses given at about 4 or about 12 weeks into one pool. Whole-study findings and limits: Donor demographics were predominantly white British with a female majority; clonal diversity may be underestimated. The breadth and depth of Spike-specific TCRs increased once two AZD1222 doses had been given.

Of note for this clone: The antigen is undetermined.

This CDR3 comprises 13 residues. Between the trimmed V and J ends, which lost 3 bases and 3 bases, there was a span of 7 bases. In germline, CDR1 is SGHTS, CDR2 YDEGEE. Repertoires were generated with immunoSEQ multiplex PCR, while TCRdb's copy carries only in-frame clones and drops some. The sample contains 120,000 or so clones, over 80% of which appear only once. The chain employs TRBV5-8 and TRBJ1-5, with D unresolved. This sequence originates from an adult in good health. This material consisted of peripheral blood, taken on day 0 of AZD1222 vaccination. The CDR3 reads CASSSPPNQPQHF. The DNA for the CDR3 is TGTGCCAGCAGCTCACCGCCCAATCAGCCCCAGCATTTT.